This T cell receptor (beta chain) is drawn from a study of blood T cell repertoires in COVID-19. Study as a whole: PBMCs, B-cell-depleted T cells, or T cells were the source of the cDNA or gDNA that made up the material.

Clones were sequenced by immunoSEQ multiplex PCR, and TCRdb holds only the in-frame ones, with some missing. This sample has 200,000 or so clones, with 70% to 85% found just once. Individuals aged roughly 18 to 95 years were recruited from 24 US areas. Assignments of participants to cohorts depended upon their own reported clinical history. CDR1 and CDR2 from the germline V gene are LNHDA and SQIVND (reference sequence). This CDR3 contains 14 residues. J was trimmed by 0 bases and V by 5 bases; bases with no gene match: 3. The rearrangement joins TRBV19 to TRBJ1-2; 7 bases are shared with TRBD1. The material sequenced was PBMCs or T cells enriched from blood (not recorded which). The source is a woman between 35 and 50 years old with acute COVID-19. The CDR3 DNA reads as TGTGCCAGTAGTTACACAGGGGCTAACTATGGCTACACCTTC. It encodes CASSYTGANYGYTF. The variable domain in full, completed from reference TRBV19 and TRBJ1-2, reads DGGITQSPKYLFRKEGQNVTLSCEQNLNHDAMYWYRQDPGQGLRLIYYSQIVNDFQKGDIAEGYSVSREKKESFPLTVTSAQKNPTAFYLCASSYTGANYGYTFGSGTRLTVV.